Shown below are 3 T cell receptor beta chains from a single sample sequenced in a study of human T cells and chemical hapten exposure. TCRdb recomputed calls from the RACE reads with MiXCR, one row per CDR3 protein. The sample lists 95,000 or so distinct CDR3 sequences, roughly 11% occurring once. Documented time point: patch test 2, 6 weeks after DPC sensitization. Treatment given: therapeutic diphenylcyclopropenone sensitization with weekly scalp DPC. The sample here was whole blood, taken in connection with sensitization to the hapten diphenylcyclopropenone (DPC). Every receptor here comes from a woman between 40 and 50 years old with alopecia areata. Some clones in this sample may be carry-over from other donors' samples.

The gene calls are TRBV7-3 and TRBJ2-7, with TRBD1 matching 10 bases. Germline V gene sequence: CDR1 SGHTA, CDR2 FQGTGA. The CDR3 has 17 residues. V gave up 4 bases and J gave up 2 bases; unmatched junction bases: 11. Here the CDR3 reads CASSSRSPGQGTYEQYF. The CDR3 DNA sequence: TGTGCCAGCAGCTCGCGGTCACCGGGACAGGGGACCTACGAGCAGTACTTC.

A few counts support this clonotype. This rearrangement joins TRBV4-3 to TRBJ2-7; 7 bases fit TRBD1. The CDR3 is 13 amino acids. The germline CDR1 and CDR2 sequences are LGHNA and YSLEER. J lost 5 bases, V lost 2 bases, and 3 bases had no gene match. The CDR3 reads CASSQLTGDEQYF. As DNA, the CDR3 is TGCGCCAGCAGCCAACTCACAGGGGACGAGCAGTACTTC.

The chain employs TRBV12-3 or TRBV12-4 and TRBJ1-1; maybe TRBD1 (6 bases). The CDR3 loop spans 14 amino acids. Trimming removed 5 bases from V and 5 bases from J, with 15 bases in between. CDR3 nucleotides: TGTGCCAGCAGTCTCAAGACAGGTCGAACTGAAGCTTTCTTT. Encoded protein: CASSLKTGRTEAFF.